Given below is one T cell receptor (beta chain) in context. Its specificity is unknown. The sample comes from a study of T cells in Graves' hyperthyroidism and ophthalmopathy. For the study at large: Before any treatment, at initial diagnosis, peripheral blood was collected. Whole-study results and caveats: Ophthalmopathy was identified by the model a median approximately 6.4 months ahead of onset.

Researchers took RNA transcripts and amplified the TCR beta CDR3 regions from them. TCR CDR3 underwent first-round RT-PCR with the HTBI primer set. Each CDR3 protein is one row after TCRdb ran MiXCR on the multiplex PCR reads. Here the sample spans approximately 480,000 distinct CDR3 sequences, about a fifth being singletons. CDR3 length equals 13 residues. Unmatched junction bases numbered 1, after V lost 0 bases and J lost 5 bases. CDR1 is LGHDT, CDR2 YNNKEL, per germline (reference sequence). The V gene is TRBV3-1, the J gene TRBJ2-7; 7 nucleotides line up with TRBD1. The receptor comes from a man aged 18 to 29 with Graves' hyperthyroidism. The material sequenced was blood. In nucleotides, the CDR3 is TGTGCCAGCAGCCAAGACAGGGGGAACGAGCAGTACTTC. Translated, it gives CASSQDRGNEQYF.